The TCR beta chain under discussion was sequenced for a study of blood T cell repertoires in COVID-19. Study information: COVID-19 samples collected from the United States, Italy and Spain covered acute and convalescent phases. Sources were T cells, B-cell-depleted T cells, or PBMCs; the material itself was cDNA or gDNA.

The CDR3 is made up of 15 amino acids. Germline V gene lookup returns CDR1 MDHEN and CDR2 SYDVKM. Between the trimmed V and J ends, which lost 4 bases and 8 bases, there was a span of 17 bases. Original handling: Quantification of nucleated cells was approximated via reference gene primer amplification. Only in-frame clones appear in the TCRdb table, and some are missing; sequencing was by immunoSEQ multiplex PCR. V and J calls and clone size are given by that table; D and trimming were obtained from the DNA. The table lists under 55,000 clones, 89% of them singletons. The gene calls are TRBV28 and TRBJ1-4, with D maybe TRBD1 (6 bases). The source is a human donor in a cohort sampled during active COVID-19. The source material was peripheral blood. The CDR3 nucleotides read TGTGCCAGCAGTTCAACAGGGACGGGGCGAGAAAAACTGTTTTTT. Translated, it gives CASSSTGTGREKLFF.